The 27 T cell receptor beta chains in this list originate from one sample, sequenced in a study of blood T cell repertoires in COVID-19. Here immunoSEQ multiplex PCR was the method, and the copy in TCRdb shows in-frame clones only, minus some. This table has approximately 190,000 clones, 82% appearing once. The sample consisted of PBMCs or T cells enriched from blood (not recorded which). The receptor source for this set is a woman in her sixties with acute COVID-19.

V is TRBV7-2 and J is TRBJ1-4, with 7 nucleotides matching TRBD1. Germline V lookup: CDR1 SGHTA, CDR2 FQGNSA. This CDR3 contains 16 residues. V shed 2 bases, J shed 6 bases, and the junction held 9 bases outside the gene matches. This CDR3 reads CASSLRGPGGHEKLFF. The CDR3 coding sequence is TGTGCCAGCAGCTTACGGGGGCCAGGGGGGCATGAAAAACTGTTTTTT.

The chain is built from TRBV7-2 and TRBJ2-5, with D tentatively TRBD1 (5 bases). CDR3 size: 14 residues. Germline CDR1 is SGHTA and CDR2 is FQGNSA. V was cut by 1 base and J by 0 bases, with 6 bases left in between. CDR3 sequence (DNA): TGTGCCAGCAGCTTAGGACAGAACCAAGAGACCCAGTACTTC. The encoded protein is CASSLGQNQETQYF.

The chain couples TRBV11-3 to TRBJ2-5; 7 positions match TRBD2. CDR3 length: 13 residues. Trimming at V came to 5 bases and at J to 5 bases, leaving 5 bases not matched to a gene. The germline gives CDR1 SGHNT, CDR2 YENEEA. The chain's CDR3 is CASSPYGGETQYF. CDR3 sequence (DNA): TGTGCCAGCAGCCCTTACGGGGGGGAGACCCAGTACTTC.

The chain joins TRBV4-1 to TRBJ1-2; TRBD1 might be the D (5 bases). Trimming cost V 4 bases and J 4 bases, with 16 bases left between them. Germline-derived CDR1 and CDR2 are MGHRA and YSYEKL. The CDR3 covers 15 residues. In DNA, the CDR3 is TGCGCCAGCAGCCCCCCGGCGGGGCTAGGCTATGGCTACACCTTC. Amino acid sequence: CASSPPAGLGYGYTF.

The chain employs TRBV6-2 or TRBV6-3 and TRBJ1-1, with 7 bases identical to TRBD1. The germline V gene encodes CDR1 MNHEY and CDR2 SVGEGT. Trimming cost V 5 bases and J 3 bases; bases outside gene matches: 15. This CDR3 comprises 17 residues. CDR3 sequence reads: CASSRYRGVGVDTEAFF. CDR3 sequence (DNA): TGTGCCAGCAGTAGGTACAGGGGCGTGGGGGTCGACACTGAAGCTTTCTTT.

The chain joins TRBV19 to TRBJ2-3; 12 bases are shared with TRBD2. J gave up 4 bases and V 6 bases, and 8 bases lay outside the gene matches. The CDR3 is 16 residues long. The germline V gene has CDR1 LNHDA and CDR2 SQIVND (reference sequence). The CDR3 here is CASRMTSGRKADTQYF. The CDR3 nucleotides read TGTGCCAGTAGGATGACTAGCGGGAGAAAAGCAGATACGCAGTATTTT.

The J gene is TRBJ1-4, the V gene TRBV5-8; 10 nucleotides align to TRBD1. This CDR3 has 16 amino acids. After removal of 0 bases from V and 7 bases from J, the junction contained 6 bases not matched to a gene. Per germline, CDR1 SGHTS and CDR2 YDEGEE. The CDR3 region is CASSLGVGTGAEKLFF. The CDR3 DNA sequence: TGTGCCAGCAGCTTGGGCGTGGGGACAGGGGCTGAAAAACTGTTTTTT. The variable domain in full, completed from reference TRBV5-8 and TRBJ1-4, reads EAGVTQSPTHLIKTRGQQATLRCSPISGHTSVYWYQQALGLGLQFLLWYDEGEERNRGNFPPRFSGRQFPNYSSELNVNALELEDSALYLCASSLGVGTGAEKLFFGSGTQLSVL.

This clone was seen just once. The chain joins TRBV9 to TRBJ2-3; 9 bases are shared with TRBD1. The CDR3 totals 16 residues. CDR1 is SGDLS, CDR2 YYNGEE, per germline. V shed 4 bases and J 4 bases; nucleotides not matched to a gene: 10. Here the CDR3 DNA reads TGTGCCAGCAGCACAGCCGGGACAGGGCCCCCAGATACGCAGTATTTT. Amino acids: CASSTAGTGPPDTQYF.

The J gene is TRBJ1-1, the V gene TRBV6-5; 8 nucleotides align to TRBD1. Germline V gene lookup returns CDR1 MNHEY and CDR2 SVGAGI. After removal of 4 bases from V and 1 base from J, the junction contained 2 bases not matched to a gene. This CDR3 has 14 amino acids. CDR3 bases: TGTGCCAGCAGTTTTGACAGGGGGAACACTGAAGCTTTCTTT. Protein product: CASSFDRGNTEAFF.

This clone was picked up a small number of times. V gene TRBV27 combines with J gene TRBJ1-2; D is perhaps TRBD1 (5 bases). CDR1 MNHEY and CDR2 SMNVEV come from the germline V gene (reference sequence). Deletions cut 4 bases from V and 7 bases from J, with 22 bases between. CDR3 length: 16 amino acids. CDR3 residues: CASSSGGGSSLGGYTF. In nucleotides, the CDR3 is TGTGCCAGCAGTTCCGGCGGGGGTAGCTCCCTAGGTGGCTACACCTTC.

The rearrangement joins TRBV6-6 to TRBJ1-2; D uncertain. CDR1 and CDR2 (germline): MNHNY, SVGAGI (reference sequence). Trimming took 2 bases from V and 7 from J, leaving 5 bases between them. This CDR3 comprises 11 residues. The CDR3, as DNA: TGTGCCAGCAGTTACGCCAGTGGCTACACCTTC. Protein product: CASSYASGYTF.

J is TRBJ2-2 and V is TRBV19, with a possible D match to TRBD2 (6 bases). Per germline, CDR1 LNHDA and CDR2 SQIVND (reference sequence). Trimming removed 8 bases at V and 5 bases at J, with 15 bases between. CDR3 length: 14 amino acids. The CDR3 reads CASFAGGTTGELFF. CDR3 nucleotides: TGTGCCAGTTTTGCCGGGGGTACTACCGGGGAGCTGTTTTTT.

This clone was seen once. The rearrangement uses TRBV6-5 and TRBJ2-1, with TRBD1 matching over 11 bases. CDR3 length equals 14 residues. CDR1 and CDR2 (germline): MNHEY, SVGAGI. V trimming: 2 bases; J trimming: 9 bases; junction bases outside the gene matches: 3. This CDR3 reads CASSYGTGGAEQFF. CDR3 in DNA: TGTGCCAGCAGTTACGGGACAGGGGGAGCTGAGCAGTTCTTC.

V is TRBV6-5 and J is TRBJ1-5; no clear D gene. CDR1 is MNHEY, CDR2 SVGAGI, per germline. V lost 10 bases and J lost 2, with 15 bases in between. The CDR3 runs 14 residues. CDR3: CATRREVGNQPQHF. The CDR3 DNA is TGTGCCACCCGGAGGGAAGTGGGCAATCAGCCCCAGCATTTT.

The chain links TRBV4-3 to TRBJ1-5; weak D call: TRBD1 (6 bases). Germline V lookup: CDR1 LGHNA, CDR2 YSLEER. This CDR3 has 16 amino acids. V lost 0 bases, J lost 4 bases, and 13 bases lay in between. The CDR3 DNA follows: TGCGCCAGCAGCCAAGATTTCGACAGGCCGAATCAGCCCCAGCATTTT. It translates to CASSQDFDRPNQPQHF.

The rearrangement links TRBV3-1 (or the pseudogene TRBV3-2) to TRBJ2-1; 7 nucleotides agree with TRBD2. V shed 6 bases and J 9 bases; nucleotides not matched to a gene: 14. Germline CDR1 and CDR2: LGHDT and YNNKEL (reference sequence). This CDR3 contains 15 residues. CDR3 sequence: CASRPRGGRRAEQFF. Written as DNA, the CDR3 is TGTGCCAGCAGACCCCGTGGCGGGAGAAGGGCTGAGCAGTTCTTC.

This chain links TRBV7-2 with TRBJ1-2, with 9 bases fitting TRBD1. CDR1 is SGHTA, CDR2 FQGNSA, per germline. V lost 4 bases to trimming and J lost 5 bases; unmatched junction nucleotides: 5. CDR3 length: 14 residues. The CDR3 reads CASSSGQGEYGYTF. As DNA, the CDR3 is TGTGCCAGCAGCTCGGGACAGGGAGAGTATGGCTACACCTTC.

This clone appeared once. This sequence joins TRBV4-1 and TRBJ2-1, with 10 bases that match TRBD2. The CDR3 consists of 15 residues. The germline CDR1 and CDR2 sequences are MGHRA and YSYEKL. Losses at the gene ends were 8 bases for V and 6 bases for J; bases not matched to a gene: 10. Written as DNA, the CDR3 is TGCGCCAGCTCCTCGGGAGCGGGAGGGAGCAATGAGCAGTTCTTC. This sequence encodes CASSSGAGGSNEQFF.

This chain links TRBV11-2 with TRBJ2-3, with TRBD2 matching 8 bases. There are 15 residues in the CDR3. The trim removed 5 bases at V and 6 bases at J, leaving 10 bases unmatched. Germline V lookup: CDR1 SGHAT, CDR2 FQNNGV. The CDR3 is CASSHPGTSTDTQYF. The CDR3, as DNA: TGTGCCAGCAGCCATCCCGGGACTAGTACGGATACGCAGTATTTT.

Regarding this clone: The limits of the CDR3 on the DNA are not certain, so only TCRdb's listed CDR3 is given. The chain recombines TRBV5-4 with TRBJ1-5. The CDR3 is 12 residues long, ends included. Germline lookup yields CDR1 SGHNT and CDR2 YYREEE (reference sequence). The CDR3 reads CASSFGGGALHF.

This chain joins TRBV19 and TRBJ1-1, with 7 bases that match TRBD1. Looked up from germline, CDR1 is LNHDA and CDR2 is SQIVND (reference sequence). V lost 5 bases, J lost 4 bases, and 7 bases stayed unmatched. CDR3 length equals 14 residues. CDR3 protein: CASSLNRGVTEAFF. In DNA, the CDR3 is TGTGCCAGTAGTCTCAACAGGGGCGTCACTGAAGCTTTCTTT.

This clone was counted only a few times. This chain connects TRBV2 to TRBJ2-3, with TRBD2 matching 9 bases. V lost 6 bases to trimming and J lost 7 bases; unmatched junction nucleotides: 11. Per the germline V gene, CDR1 is SNHLY and CDR2 is FYNNEI. This CDR3 comprises 15 residues. As DNA, the CDR3 is TGTGCCAGCAGGAAAGAGAGCGGGGGGCCAAATACGCAGTATTTT. Protein product: CASRKESGGPNTQYF.

This clone appeared a few times. The chain links TRBV6-2 or TRBV6-3 to TRBJ2-7; D gene ambiguous. V shed 6 bases and J shed 2 bases, with 8 bases lying between them. This CDR3 is 12 amino acids long. CDR1 MNHEY and CDR2 SVGEGT come from the germline V gene. CDR3 loop: CASSSVPYEQYV. The CDR3, as DNA: TGTGCCAGCAGCTCGGTACCCTACGAGCAGTACGTC.

This chain links TRBV7-2 with TRBJ2-1, with TRBD2 identical over 9 bases. The germline CDR1 and CDR2 sequences are SGHTA and FQGNSA. Trimming removed 0 bases from V and 6 bases from J; junction bases left unmatched: 12. CDR3 size: 18 residues. CDR3 region: CASSLAVASGTRSNEQFF. In DNA, the CDR3 is TGTGCCAGCAGCTTAGCGGTGGCTAGCGGGACCCGAAGCAATGAGCAGTTCTTC.

This clone was seen a handful of times. The V call is TRBV7-9, the J call TRBJ2-2, with 9 bases aligning to TRBD2. Germline CDR1 SEHNR, CDR2 FQNEAQ (reference sequence). The CDR3 runs to 16 residues. V lost 5 bases and J lost 4; bases outside the gene matches: 8. This CDR3 is CASSIGLASTTGELFF. CDR3 in DNA: TGTGCCAGCAGCATAGGACTAGCGAGTACCACCGGGGAGCTGTTTTTT.

This chain joins TRBV19 and TRBJ1-2, with 8 bases lining up with TRBD1. Trimming cost V 1 base and J 4 bases; bases outside gene matches: 8. Germline V gives CDR1 LNHDA, CDR2 SQIVND (reference sequence). The CDR3 loop spans 16 amino acids. CDR3 sequence (DNA): TGTGCCAGTAGTATAGGCAGGGGGCGCGTATCCTATGGCTACACCTTC. Translated, it gives CASSIGRGRVSYGYTF.

This chain links TRBV30 with TRBJ2-1, with D perhaps matching TRBD1 or TRBD2 (5 bases each). The CDR3 totals 12 residues. Germline V gene data show CDR1 as GTSNPN and CDR2 as SVGIG (reference sequence). The V and J ends lost 7 bases and 10 bases respectively, with 17 bases between them. For the CDR3, the DNA is TGTGCCTCGAGGGGCGGCACTAGGGAGCAGTTCTTC. The encoded protein is CASRGGTREQFF.